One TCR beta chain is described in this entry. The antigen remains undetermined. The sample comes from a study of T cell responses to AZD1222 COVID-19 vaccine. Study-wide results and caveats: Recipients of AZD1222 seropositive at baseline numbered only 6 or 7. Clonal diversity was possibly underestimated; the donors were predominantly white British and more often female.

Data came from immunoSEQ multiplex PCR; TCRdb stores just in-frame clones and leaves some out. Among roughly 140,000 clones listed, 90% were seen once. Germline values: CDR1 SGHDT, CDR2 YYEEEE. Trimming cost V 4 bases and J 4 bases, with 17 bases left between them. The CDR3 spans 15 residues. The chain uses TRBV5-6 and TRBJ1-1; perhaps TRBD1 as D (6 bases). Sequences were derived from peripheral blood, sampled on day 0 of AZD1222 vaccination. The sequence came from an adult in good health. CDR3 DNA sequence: TGTGCCAGCAGCCAGCTCGGACAGCCTCTCACTGAAGCTTTCTTT. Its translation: CASSQLGQPLTEAFF.